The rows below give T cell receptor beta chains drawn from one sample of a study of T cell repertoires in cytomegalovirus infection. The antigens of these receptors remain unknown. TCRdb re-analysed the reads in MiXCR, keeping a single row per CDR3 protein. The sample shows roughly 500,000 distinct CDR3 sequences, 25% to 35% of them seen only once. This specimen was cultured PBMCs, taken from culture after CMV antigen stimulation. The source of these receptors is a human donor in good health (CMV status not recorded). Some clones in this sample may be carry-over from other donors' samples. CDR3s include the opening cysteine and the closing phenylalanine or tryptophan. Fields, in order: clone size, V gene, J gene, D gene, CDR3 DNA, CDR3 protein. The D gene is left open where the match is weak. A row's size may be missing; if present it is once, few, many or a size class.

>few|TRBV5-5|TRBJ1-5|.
TGTGCCAGCAGCGCCACCGGGACGGCCCATCAGCCCCAGCATTTT
CASSATGTAHQPQHF
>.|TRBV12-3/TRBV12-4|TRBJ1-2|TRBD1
TGTGCCAGCAGTTTAGTGTCCAGGGGGCACTATGGCTACACCTTC
CASSLVSRGHYGYTF
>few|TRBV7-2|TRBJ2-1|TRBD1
TGTGCCAGCAGCTTAGGACAGGGGGCTCACAATGAGCAGTTCTTC
CASSLGQGAHNEQFF
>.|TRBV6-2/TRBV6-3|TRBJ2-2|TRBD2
TGTGCCAGCAGATCACTAGCGAGACACACCGGGGAGCTGTTTTTT
CASRSLARHTGELFF
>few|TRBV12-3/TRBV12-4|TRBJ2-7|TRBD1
TGTGCCAGCAGTCCGGGACAGGGATACTACGAGCAGTACTTC
CASSPGQGYYEQYF
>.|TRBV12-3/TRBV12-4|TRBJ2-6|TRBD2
TGTGCCAGCAGTCCGGGACTAGGCTCTGGGGCCAACGTCCTGACTTTC
CASSPGLGSGANVLTF
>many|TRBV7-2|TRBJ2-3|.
TGTGCCAGCAGCGTGGTTAGGTTTCTTCCCACAGATACGCAGTATTTT
CASSVVRFLPTDTQYF
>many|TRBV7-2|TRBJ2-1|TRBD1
TGTGCCAGCAGCTTATGGACAGGCGGATTCAATGAGCAGTTCTTC
CASSLWTGGFNEQFF
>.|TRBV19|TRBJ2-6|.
TGTGCCAGTAAGTTACAGGCAGCCTCTGGGGCCAACGTCCTGACTTTC
CASKLQAASGANVLTF
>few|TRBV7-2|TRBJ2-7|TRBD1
TGTGCCAGTACCGAGGGACAGGGGGACGAGCAGTACTTC
CASTEGQGDEQYF
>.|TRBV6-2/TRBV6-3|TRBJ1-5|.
TGTGCCAGCAGTTACGGGGCCAGGGCAGGTCAGCCCCAGCATTTT
CASSYGARAGQPQHF
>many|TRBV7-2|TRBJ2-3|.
TGTGCCAGCAGCCCCCTAAGTAGCGGAGTCACAGATACGCAGTATTTT
CASSPLSSGVTDTQYF
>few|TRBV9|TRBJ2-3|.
TGTGCCAGCAGCGTAGAAGGGGGGGCAAGCACAGATACGCAGTATTTT
CASSVEGGASTDTQYF
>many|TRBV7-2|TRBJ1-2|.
TGTGCCAGCAGCTTGGGACGATATAACTATGGCTACACCTTC
CASSLGRYNYGYTF
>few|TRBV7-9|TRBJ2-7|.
TGTGCCAGCAGCCACTCCCCCCCAGCCCTCTACGAGCAGTACTTC
CASSHSPPALYEQYF
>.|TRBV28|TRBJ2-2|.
TGTGCCAGCAGTTTTCAGGTGAACACCGGGGAGCTGTTTTTT
CASSFQVNTGELFF
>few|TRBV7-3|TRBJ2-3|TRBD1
TGTGCCAGCAGCCTCTCCGGGACAGGGGGCCAGGGGCAGTATTTT
CASSLSGTGGQGQYF